Reported below is one T cell receptor beta chain. This clonotype was counted a few times. Its binding antigen is unknown. Per-base quality was not reported, and no clone a single base away is much larger than it. The data are from a study of blood T cells in healthy people across ages (dated by TCRdb to between 2015 and 2016). Describing the broader study: In model experiments, roughly one uniquely barcoded TCR beta cDNA molecule per two T cells was captured by template switching. Using deep sequencing normalized with unique cDNA molecular identifiers, the study measured how TCR beta repertoire diversity changes with age. Four age groups were formed from the donors: young (average about 15 years), middle-aged (roughly 38), aged (roughly 59) and long-lived (around 82). To avoid experimental bias, donors of different ages were spread randomly across the sequencing lanes. The study analyzed two additional independent replicas of 1 million unique cDNA reads from the same blood draw for two donors, one aged 18 to 29 and one aged 80 or older. The investigation overall reported the following: As age increased, observed TCR beta diversity per million T cells dropped in a roughly linear way, and a significant reduction was already evident by age 40. The long-lived group showed more naive CD4+ T cells, fewer expanded clones and increased TCR diversity than the aged group, suggesting age selection. A strong correlation was found between observed TCR beta diversity and the percentage of naive T cells measured by flow cytometry. Estimates of total diversity based on one million sequenced T cells were regarded as lower bounds and as underestimates. Because profiling used bulk unsorted PBMCs, naive and antigen-experienced compartments could not be compared conclusively. The CMV infection status of donors was not known, potentially confounding age-related changes in expanded clonotypes.

The library was produced with 5' RACE. The sequencer listed for this sample is Illumina HiSeq 2500. The second PCR ran for about 6 to 12 cycles and used a J-beta primer mix along with a sample-barcoded 5' primer. A template-switch 5' adaptor carrying 12 random nucleotides introduced a unique molecular identifier onto each TCR beta cDNA molecule. Each sample yielded at least 3 million CDR3-containing paired-end reads. The Mint cDNA synthesis kit, primed by a TRBC-specific oligonucleotide, was used to synthesize first-strand cDNA from all RNA. Following uracil-DNA glycosylase treatment, all cDNA underwent a first 18-cycle PCR with the universal primers M1SS and BC2_uni_R. On the study's bioinformatics: Normalization of each sample was performed by random selection of 1 million high-quality reads, each carrying a distinct molecular identifier. Instead of being binned into consensus sequences, reads that shared molecular identifiers were thrown out. MiTCR, set to a Q25 quality threshold and the strictest error-elimination algorithm, was used for CDR3 identification, clonotype clustering and error correction. A nonparametric unseen species model using Euler transformation provided a lower-bound estimate of total TCR beta diversity. TCRdb took the public reads, trimmed them with fastp at Q25, ran MiXCR for clone calling and kept in-frame beta chains. Here each entry gathers all rows of one CDR3 protein and keeps the most common genes and DNA. Here the V and J calls rest on TCRdb's processing, not on the authors' analysis. The sample includes some 750,000 distinct CDR3 sequences, with about 20% observed a single time. About 22% of the sample rests with the top ten.

Systemically healthy Caucasian individuals from Russia, 39 in total and aged roughly 6 to 95 years, were included as donors. Approximately 9 milliliters of peripheral blood were collected from each donor into EDTA-treated Vacutainer tubes. Ficoll-Paque density-gradient centrifugation was used to isolate PBMCs, with at least 7 million per sample. Total RNA, at least 5 micrograms per sample, was extracted from PBMCs with Trizol reagent. For every donor, an aliquot of PBMCs went through flow cytometry to measure the percentages of naive CD45RAhigh/CD27high T cells. The CDR3 starts with the cysteine, ends with the valine, and has 14 residues. The kept DNA is CDR3 alone, 42 bases in frame from the first base. V lost 6 bases and J lost 6 bases, and the count of bases not matched to a germline gene is 9. According to the germline V gene (reference sequence), CDR1 reads MNHNY and CDR2 reads SVGAGI.

Recombination connected TRBV6-6 to TRBJ2-7; the central 9 bases match TRBD2. The sequence was collected from a man between 65 and 85 years old in good health. Sequenced sample: blood. CDR3 loop: CASSHGTSPSEQYV. The DNA is as follows: TGTGCCAGCAGCCACGGGACTAGCCCCTCCGAGCAGTACGTC.